This TCR beta chain is drawn from a study of vaccination and CD4 T cells after COVID-19. Study-wide background: Under 10 convalescent patients had mild and one had severe PCR-confirmed SARS-CoV-2 disease. Study-wide results and limits: Counts of SARS-CoV-2-reactive clonotypes had a median that went from approximately 21 to 38, a nonsignificant change.

Sequence data for DNA of cultured CD4+ T cells were generated by the Oncomine TCR Beta short-read assay. TCRdb called the PCR reads again in MiXCR, with one record for every CDR3 protein. This sample has more than 6,500 distinct CDR3 sequences, with around 70% found just once. As concerns this clonotype: Its cognate antigen is unknown.

The treatment here: 10-day PBMC culture with coronavirus spike peptide pools or control peptides (ViraFEST assay). ViraFEST relied on peptide pools to expand antigen-specific T cells; the TCRs were sequenced afterward. Replacement of half the medium with fresh IL-2 medium took place on days 3 and 7. The receptor was derived from a human donor who had recovered from COVID-19. Sequences were obtained from CD4+ T cells from blood, cultured in vitro.

CDR3 in amino acids: CASRRRILNSEGTEAFF. The CDR3 DNA reads as TGTGCCAGCCGACGCCGGATCCTAAACAGCGAGGGCACTGAAGCTTTCTTT. The rearrangement links TRBV6-1 to TRBJ1-1, with D uncertain. Trimming pared 8 bases from V and 4 bases from J, leaving 26 bases between. Germline V lookup: CDR1 MNHNS, CDR2 SASEGT. The length of the CDR3 is 17 residues.